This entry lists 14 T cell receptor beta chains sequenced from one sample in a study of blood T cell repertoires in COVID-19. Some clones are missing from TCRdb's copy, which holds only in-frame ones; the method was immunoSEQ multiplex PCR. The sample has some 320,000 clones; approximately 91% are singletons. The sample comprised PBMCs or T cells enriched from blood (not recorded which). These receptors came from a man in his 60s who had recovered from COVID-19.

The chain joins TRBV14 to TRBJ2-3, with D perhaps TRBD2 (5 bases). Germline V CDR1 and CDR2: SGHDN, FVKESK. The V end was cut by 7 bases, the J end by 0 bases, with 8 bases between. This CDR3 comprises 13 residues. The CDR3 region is CASTRDSTDTQYF. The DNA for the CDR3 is TGTGCCAGCACCCGGGATAGCACAGATACGCAGTATTTT.

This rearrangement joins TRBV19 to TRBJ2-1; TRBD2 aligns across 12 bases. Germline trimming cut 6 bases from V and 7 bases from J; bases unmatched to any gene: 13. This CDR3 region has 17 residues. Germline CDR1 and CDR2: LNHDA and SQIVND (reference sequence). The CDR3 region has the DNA TGTGCCAGTAGCAGCCTCAGACTAGCGGGAGAGAGTAATGAGCAGTTCTTC. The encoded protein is CASSSLRLAGESNEQFF.

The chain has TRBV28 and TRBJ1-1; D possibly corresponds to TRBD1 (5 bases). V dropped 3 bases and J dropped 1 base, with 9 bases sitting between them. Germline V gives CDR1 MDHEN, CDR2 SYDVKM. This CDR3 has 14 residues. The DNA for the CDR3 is TGTGCCAGCAGTTTGAGCAGGGAGAACACTGAAGCTTTCTTT. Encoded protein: CASSLSRENTEAFF.

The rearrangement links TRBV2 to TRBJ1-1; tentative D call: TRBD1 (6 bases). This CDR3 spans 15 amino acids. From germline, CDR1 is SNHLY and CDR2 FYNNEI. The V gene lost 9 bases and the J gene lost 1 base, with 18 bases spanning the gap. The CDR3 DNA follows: TGTGCCAGTGCCCCGAAAGAGACAGGGAACACTGAAGCTTTCTTT. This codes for CASAPKETGNTEAFF.

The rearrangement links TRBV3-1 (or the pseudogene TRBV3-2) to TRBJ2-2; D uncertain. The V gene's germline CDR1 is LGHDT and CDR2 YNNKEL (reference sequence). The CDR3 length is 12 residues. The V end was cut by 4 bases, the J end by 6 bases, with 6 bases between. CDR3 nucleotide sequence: TGTGCCAGCAGCCTTCCTTCCGGGGAGCTGTTTTTT. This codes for CASSLPSGELFF.

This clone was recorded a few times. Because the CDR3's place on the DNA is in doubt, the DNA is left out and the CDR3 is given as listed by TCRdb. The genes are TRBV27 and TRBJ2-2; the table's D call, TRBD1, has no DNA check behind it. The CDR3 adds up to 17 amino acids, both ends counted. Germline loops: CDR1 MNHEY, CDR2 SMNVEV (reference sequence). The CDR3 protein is CASSSSISSGGRGELFF.

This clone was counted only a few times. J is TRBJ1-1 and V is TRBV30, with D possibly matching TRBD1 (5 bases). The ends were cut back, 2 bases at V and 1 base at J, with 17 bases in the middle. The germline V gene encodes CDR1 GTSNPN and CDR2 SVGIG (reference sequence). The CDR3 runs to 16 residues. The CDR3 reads CAWSIRVGEGNTEAFF. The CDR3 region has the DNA TGTGCCTGGAGTATCCGCGTAGGGGAAGGGAACACTGAAGCTTTCTTT.

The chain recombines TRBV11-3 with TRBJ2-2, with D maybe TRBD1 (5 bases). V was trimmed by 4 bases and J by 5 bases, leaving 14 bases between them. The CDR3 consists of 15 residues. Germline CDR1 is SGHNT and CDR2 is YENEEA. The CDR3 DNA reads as TGTGCCAGCAGCTCTCAGGGCCACGGGACCGGGGAGCTGTTTTTT. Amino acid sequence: CASSSQGHGTGELFF. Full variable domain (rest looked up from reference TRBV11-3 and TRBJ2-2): EAGVVQSPRYKIIEKKQPVAFWCNPISGHNTLYWYLQNLGQGPELLIRYENEEAVDDSQLPKDRFSAERLKGVDSTLKIQPAELGDSAVYLCASSSQGHGTGELFFGEGSRLTVL.

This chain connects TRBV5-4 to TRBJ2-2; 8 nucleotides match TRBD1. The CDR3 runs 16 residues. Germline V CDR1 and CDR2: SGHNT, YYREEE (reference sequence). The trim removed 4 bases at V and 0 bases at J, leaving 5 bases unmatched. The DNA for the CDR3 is TGTGCCAGCAGCCAGGACAGGGCCGCGAACACCGGGGAGCTGTTTTTT. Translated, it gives CASSQDRAANTGELFF.

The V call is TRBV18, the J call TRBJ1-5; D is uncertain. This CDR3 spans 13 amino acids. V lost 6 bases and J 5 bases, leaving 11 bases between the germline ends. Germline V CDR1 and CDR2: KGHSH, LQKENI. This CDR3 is CASSRGPHQPQHF. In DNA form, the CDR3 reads TGTGCCAGCTCCAGAGGCCCTCATCAGCCCCAGCATTTT.

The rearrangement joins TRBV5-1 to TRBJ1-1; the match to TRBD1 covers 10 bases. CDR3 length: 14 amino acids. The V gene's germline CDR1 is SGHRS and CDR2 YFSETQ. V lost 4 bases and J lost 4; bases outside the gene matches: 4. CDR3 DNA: TGCGCCAGCAGCCTAGACAGGGGGCCCACTGAAGCTTTCTTT. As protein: CASSLDRGPTEAFF.

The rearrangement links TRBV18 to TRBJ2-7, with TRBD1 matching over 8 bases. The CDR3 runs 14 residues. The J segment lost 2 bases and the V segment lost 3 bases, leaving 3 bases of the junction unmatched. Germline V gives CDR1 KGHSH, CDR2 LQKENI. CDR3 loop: CASSPGTGPYEQYF. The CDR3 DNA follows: TGTGCCAGCTCACCTGGGACAGGTCCCTACGAGCAGTACTTC.

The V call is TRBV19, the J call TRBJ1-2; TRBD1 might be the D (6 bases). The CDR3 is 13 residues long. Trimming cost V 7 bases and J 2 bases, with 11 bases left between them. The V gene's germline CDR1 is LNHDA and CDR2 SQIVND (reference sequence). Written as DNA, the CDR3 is TGTGCCAGTAACCCGACAGGAAACTATGGCTACACCTTC. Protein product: CASNPTGNYGYTF.

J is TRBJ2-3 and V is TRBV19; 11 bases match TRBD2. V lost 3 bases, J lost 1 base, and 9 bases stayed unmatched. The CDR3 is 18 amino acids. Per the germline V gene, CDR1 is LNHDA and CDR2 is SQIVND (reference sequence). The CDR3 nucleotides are TGTGCCAGTAGTATCTTAGCGGGAGGGAGTTTTGGCACAGATACGCAGTATTTT. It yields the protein CASSILAGGSFGTDTQYF.